The rows below give T cell receptor beta chains drawn from one sample of a study of T-cell reconstitution after alpha-beta-depleted transplantation in children. MiXCR, run by TCRdb on the PCR reads, gives a single entry per CDR3 protein. The data show 250,000 to 350,000 distinct CDR3 sequences, roughly 25% seen once. This sample comprised PBMCs, mostly from graft donor cells, obtained 180 days after TCRalphabeta/CD19-depleted stem cell transplant. The receptor source for this set is a male patient aged 10-17 years who had a stem cell transplant for acute lymphoblastic leukemia, so the T cells may come from the graft donor. CDR3s include the opening cysteine and the closing phenylalanine or tryptophan. A D gene is named only where the DNA matches it firmly. Only some rows state a clone size, as once, few, many or a class for expanded clones.

J gene: TRBJ2-5; V gene: TRBV5-1; D gene: TRBD1; clone size: -; CDR3 DNA: TGCGCCAGCAGCCCTCCCCGCAGGGGGCAAGAGACCCAGTACTTC; CDR3 protein: CASSPPRRGQETQYF
J gene: TRBJ2-1; V gene: TRBV12-3/TRBV12-4; D gene: -; clone size: few; CDR3 DNA: TGTGCCAGCAGTTTGGGCCCCACCTACAATGAGCAGTTCTTC; CDR3 protein: CASSLGPTYNEQFF
J gene: TRBJ2-2; V gene: TRBV3-1; D gene: TRBD1; clone size: -; CDR3 DNA: TGTGCCTGCAGTTTAGGGGCTTTTCGGACAGGGCGGCACACCGGGGAGCTGTTTTTT; CDR3 protein: CACSLGAFRTGRHTGELFF
J gene: TRBJ1-1; V gene: TRBV29-1; D gene: -; clone size: -; CDR3 DNA: TGCAGCGTTTTCACCACTACGGGGGCTGAAGCTTTCTTT; CDR3 protein: CSVFTTTGAEAFF
J gene: TRBJ2-1; V gene: TRBV5-1; D gene: TRBD2; clone size: many; CDR3 DNA: TGCGCCAGCAGCCCCGGGACTAGCGGGAGTAATGAGCAGTTCTTC; CDR3 protein: CASSPGTSGSNEQFF
J gene: TRBJ1-1; V gene: TRBV25-1; D gene: -; clone size: -; CDR3 DNA: TGTGCCAGCAGTGAAGCTAAGGGGTGGAGGACTGAAGCTTTCTTT; CDR3 protein: CASSEAKGWRTEAFF
J gene: TRBJ1-2; V gene: TRBV28; D gene: -; clone size: -; CDR3 DNA: TGTGCCAGCAGTTTATGGGGGGGCGACTATGGCTACACCTTC; CDR3 protein: CASSLWGGDYGYTF
J gene: TRBJ2-1; V gene: TRBV20-1; D gene: -; clone size: many; CDR3 DNA: TGCAGTGCTAGTCGAGAAGCCAATGAGCAGTTCTTC; CDR3 protein: CSASREANEQFF
J gene: TRBJ2-2; V gene: TRBV7-9; D gene: -; clone size: -; CDR3 DNA: TGTGCCAGCAGCTTAGGAATACACCCCGCGAACACCGGGGAGCTGTTTTTT; CDR3 protein: CASSLGIHPANTGELFF
J gene: TRBJ2-1; V gene: TRBV29-1; D gene: TRBD1; clone size: -; CDR3 DNA: TGCAGCGGACAGGGTCGGGCCCTCAAGGATGAGCAGTTCTTC; CDR3 protein: CSGQGRALKDEQFF
J gene: TRBJ1-1; V gene: TRBV6-5; D gene: -; clone size: few; CDR3 DNA: TGTGCCAGCAGTTACTCGGGCCCCGTATTCACTGAAGCTTTCTTT; CDR3 protein: CASSYSGPVFTEAFF
J gene: TRBJ2-7; V gene: TRBV12-3/TRBV12-4; D gene: TRBD1; clone size: -; CDR3 DNA: TGTGCCAGCAGTTTCCACCGGACAGGGGGCCTCGAGCAGTACTTC; CDR3 protein: CASSFHRTGGLEQYF
J gene: TRBJ1-1; V gene: TRBV4-1; D gene: -; clone size: -; CDR3 DNA: TGCGCCAGCAGCCAGACAGCGTTGAACACTGAAGCTTTCTTT; CDR3 protein: CASSQTALNTEAFF
J gene: TRBJ1-1; V gene: TRBV5-1; D gene: TRBD1; clone size: -; CDR3 DNA: TGTGCCAGCAGCTTAAAGTTACCGGGACAGGGATCTGGATTGAACACTGAAGCTTTCTTT; CDR3 protein: CASSLKLPGQGSGLNTEAFF
J gene: TRBJ2-4; V gene: TRBV5-8; D gene: -; clone size: -; CDR3 DNA: TGTGCCAGCAGCCCCCTTGGACGAGTTCAGTACTTC; CDR3 protein: CASSPLGRVQYF
J gene: TRBJ2-3; V gene: TRBV19; D gene: -; clone size: few; CDR3 DNA: TGTGCCAGTAGCCGCCAATTACTGCTATTGGGCACAGATACGCAGTATTTT; CDR3 protein: CASSRQLLLLGTDTQYF
J gene: TRBJ2-4; V gene: TRBV5-1; D gene: TRBD1; clone size: once; CDR3 DNA: TGCGCCAGCAGCTGGACAGGGGATCGGGGAAACATTCAGTACTTC; CDR3 protein: CASSWTGDRGNIQYF
J gene: TRBJ2-1; V gene: TRBV6-1; D gene: -; clone size: -; CDR3 DNA: TGTGCCAGCAAACAGGGCTCCTACAATGAGCAGTTCTTC; CDR3 protein: CASKQGSYNEQFF
J gene: TRBJ2-3; V gene: TRBV27; D gene: -; clone size: -; CDR3 DNA: TGTGCCAGCAGTTTCTTGGCCGGAGTGGATACGCAGTATTTT; CDR3 protein: CASSFLAGVDTQYF
J gene: TRBJ2-1; V gene: TRBV5-1; D gene: TRBD2; clone size: -; CDR3 DNA: TGCGCCAGCAGCTTGGTGGCGGGAGGGATGAATGAGCAGTTCTTC; CDR3 protein: CASSLVAGGMNEQFF
J gene: TRBJ2-3; V gene: TRBV29-1; D gene: TRBD1; clone size: few; CDR3 DNA: TGCAGCGTTGGTGTGGGACAGGGGGCAACAGATACGCAGTATTTT; CDR3 protein: CSVGVGQGATDTQYF
J gene: TRBJ1-5; V gene: TRBV6-5; D gene: -; clone size: -; CDR3 DNA: TGTGCCAGCAGTTACGAGAGGGGGGTAGTTCGTCAGCCCCAGCATTTT; CDR3 protein: CASSYERGVVRQPQHF
J gene: TRBJ2-4; V gene: TRBV5-1; D gene: -; clone size: few; CDR3 DNA: TGCGCCAGCAGCCCGAGGCGCCCTGAGGAGGGAGCCAAAAACATTCAGTACTTC; CDR3 protein: CASSPRRPEEGAKNIQYF
J gene: TRBJ2-7; V gene: TRBV12-3/TRBV12-4; D gene: TRBD1; clone size: -; CDR3 DNA: TGTGCCAGCAGTTCTACGACAGGGGTCTTTTACGAGCAGTACTTC; CDR3 protein: CASSSTTGVFYEQYF
J gene: TRBJ2-1; V gene: TRBV5-1; D gene: TRBD2; clone size: -; CDR3 DNA: TGCGCCAGCAGCGAGCCGGGGAGCGGGAGCGGCAATGAGCAGTTCTTC; CDR3 protein: CASSEPGSGSGNEQFF
J gene: TRBJ1-2; V gene: TRBV29-1; D gene: TRBD1; clone size: -; CDR3 DNA: TGCAGCGTACCTAAAGAGGGAGGGGGCGACTATATGAACTATGGCTACACCTTC; CDR3 protein: CSVPKEGGGDYMNYGYTF
J gene: TRBJ2-7; V gene: TRBV18; D gene: TRBD2; clone size: -; CDR3 DNA: TGTGCCAGCTCACTACTGACTAGCGGGAGTGCCTACGAGCAGTACTTC; CDR3 protein: CASSLLTSGSAYEQYF
J gene: TRBJ1-2; V gene: TRBV19; D gene: -; clone size: few; CDR3 DNA: TGTGCCAGTACCCCTGGACGGCCATATGGCTACACCTTC; CDR3 protein: CASTPGRPYGYTF
J gene: TRBJ2-3; V gene: TRBV6-5; D gene: TRBD2; clone size: -; CDR3 DNA: TGTGCCAGCAGTTCAGTAGCGGGAGATTTGGATACGCAGTATTTT; CDR3 protein: CASSSVAGDLDTQYF
J gene: TRBJ2-7; V gene: TRBV20-1; D gene: -; clone size: few; CDR3 DNA: TGCAGTGCTAGAAAGCGTCAAACCTACGAGCAGTACTTC; CDR3 protein: CSARKRQTYEQYF
J gene: TRBJ1-3; V gene: TRBV7-9; D gene: -; clone size: few; CDR3 DNA: TGTGCCAGCAGCTTAGAGGCAGGCTCTGGAAACACCATATATTTT; CDR3 protein: CASSLEAGSGNTIYF
J gene: TRBJ2-4; V gene: TRBV19; D gene: TRBD2; clone size: -; CDR3 DNA: TGTGCCAGTAGTATAGGGGGACTAGCGGGATCCAAAAACATTCAGTACTTC; CDR3 protein: CASSIGGLAGSKNIQYF
J gene: TRBJ2-3; V gene: TRBV4-1; D gene: -; clone size: -; CDR3 DNA: TGCGCCAGCAGCCTCCCTCTGGGCGGGTCCACAGATACGCAGTATTTT; CDR3 protein: CASSLPLGGSTDTQYF
J gene: TRBJ1-5; V gene: TRBV12-3/TRBV12-4; D gene: -; clone size: few; CDR3 DNA: TGTGCCAGCAGTTTAAGGGGGCCCCAGCATTTT; CDR3 protein: CASSLRGPQHF
J gene: TRBJ1-2; V gene: TRBV5-6; D gene: TRBD1; clone size: few; CDR3 DNA: TGTGCCAGCAGCTTGGTGGGACAGGGCTATGGCTACACCTTC; CDR3 protein: CASSLVGQGYGYTF
J gene: TRBJ1-2; V gene: TRBV7-9; D gene: -; clone size: -; CDR3 DNA: TGTGCCAGCAACCTTAACGGAGCCTATGGCTACACCTTC; CDR3 protein: CASNLNGAYGYTF
J gene: TRBJ2-7; V gene: TRBV5-1; D gene: TRBD1; clone size: -; CDR3 DNA: TGCGCCAGCAGCTTGGCCGAAAGCTCGGGACAGGCCTCCTACGAGCAGTACTTC; CDR3 protein: CASSLAESSGQASYEQYF
J gene: TRBJ1-6; V gene: TRBV6-1; D gene: -; clone size: -; CDR3 DNA: TGTGCCAGCAGCATCGATTATAATTCACCCCTCCACTTT; CDR3 protein: CASSIDYNSPLHF
J gene: TRBJ2-1; V gene: TRBV2; D gene: TRBD1; clone size: few; CDR3 DNA: TGTGCCAGCAGGACGGGACAGGGGACCTACAATGAGCAGTTCTTC; CDR3 protein: CASRTGQGTYNEQFF
J gene: TRBJ1-3; V gene: TRBV20-1; D gene: -; clone size: -; CDR3 DNA: TGCAGTGCTATCAGGGCTGGAAACACCATATATTTT; CDR3 protein: CSAIRAGNTIYF
J gene: TRBJ2-7; V gene: TRBV2; D gene: TRBD1; clone size: few; CDR3 DNA: TGTGCCAGCAAAACTCCCTTGGGGACAGGAACTAACACGGACGAGCAGTACTTC; CDR3 protein: CASKTPLGTGTNTDEQYF
J gene: TRBJ2-2; V gene: TRBV2; D gene: -; clone size: -; CDR3 DNA: TGTGCCAGCAGTGGTTCTAACGGGAGGAACACCGGGGAGCTGTTTTTT; CDR3 protein: CASSGSNGRNTGELFF
J gene: TRBJ2-2; V gene: TRBV2; D gene: -; clone size: -; CDR3 DNA: TGTGCCAGCAGTGTACCGACTAGGAGACGGGAGCTGTTTTTT; CDR3 protein: CASSVPTRRRELFF
J gene: TRBJ2-6; V gene: TRBV20-1; D gene: -; clone size: -; CDR3 DNA: TGCAGTGCACCAGTAAAGGGAGCTGGGGCCAACGTCCTGACTTTC; CDR3 protein: CSAPVKGAGANVLTF
J gene: TRBJ1-1; V gene: TRBV18; D gene: TRBD1; clone size: few; CDR3 DNA: TGTGCCAGCTCACCAGGGACAGGCAACATGAACACTGAAGCTTTCTTT; CDR3 protein: CASSPGTGNMNTEAFF
J gene: TRBJ1-2; V gene: TRBV20-1; D gene: -; clone size: many; CDR3 DNA: TGCAGTGCTAGGGTGGTAGGGTACTATGGCTACACCTTC; CDR3 protein: CSARVVGYYGYTF
J gene: TRBJ2-7; V gene: TRBV12-3/TRBV12-4; D gene: -; clone size: -; CDR3 DNA: TGTGCCAGCAGCTCAAGTGGGTACGAGCAGTACTTC; CDR3 protein: CASSSSGYEQYF
J gene: TRBJ2-7; V gene: TRBV7-9; D gene: -; clone size: -; CDR3 DNA: TGTGCCAGCAGCTTAGCGACGGGACGGGTCTCCTACGAGCAGTACTTC; CDR3 protein: CASSLATGRVSYEQYF
J gene: TRBJ2-7; V gene: TRBV7-3; D gene: -; clone size: -; CDR3 DNA: TGTGCCAGCAGCTTAAACTCGGACTTTCGCGAGCAGTACTTC; CDR3 protein: CASSLNSDFREQYF
J gene: TRBJ2-1; V gene: TRBV2; D gene: TRBD1; clone size: few; CDR3 DNA: TGTGCCAGCAGTAGACAGGGACCTTCCTACAATGAGCAGTTCTTC; CDR3 protein: CASSRQGPSYNEQFF